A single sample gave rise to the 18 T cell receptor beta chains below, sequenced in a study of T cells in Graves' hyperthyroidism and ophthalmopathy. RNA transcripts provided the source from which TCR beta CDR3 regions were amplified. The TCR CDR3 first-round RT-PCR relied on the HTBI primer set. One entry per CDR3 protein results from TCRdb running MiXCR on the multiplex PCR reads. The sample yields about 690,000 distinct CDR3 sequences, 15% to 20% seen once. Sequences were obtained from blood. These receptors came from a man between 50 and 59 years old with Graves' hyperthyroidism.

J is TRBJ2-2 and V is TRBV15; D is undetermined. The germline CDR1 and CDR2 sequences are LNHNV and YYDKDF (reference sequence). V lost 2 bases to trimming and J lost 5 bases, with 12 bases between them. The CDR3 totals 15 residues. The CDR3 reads CATSRPDGTTGELFF. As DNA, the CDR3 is TGTGCCACCAGCAGACCTGATGGAACAACCGGGGAGCTGTTTTTT.

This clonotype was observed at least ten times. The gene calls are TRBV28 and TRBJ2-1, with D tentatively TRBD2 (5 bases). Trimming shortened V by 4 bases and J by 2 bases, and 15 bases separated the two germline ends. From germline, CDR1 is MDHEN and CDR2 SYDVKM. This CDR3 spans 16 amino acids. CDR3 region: CASSSSAANTYNEQFF. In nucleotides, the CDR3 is TGTGCCAGCAGTTCTTCAGCGGCCAACACCTACAATGAGCAGTTCTTC. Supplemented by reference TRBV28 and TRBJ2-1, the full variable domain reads DVKVTQSSRYLVKRTGEKVFLECVQDMDHENMFWYRQDPGLGLRLIYFSYDVKMKEKGDIPEGYSVSREKKERFSLILESASTNQTSMYLCASSSSAANTYNEQFFGPGTRLTVL.

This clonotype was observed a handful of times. The CDR3 DNA sequence: TGTGCCAGCAGCAACACCGGGACAGGGAGATATGGCTACACCTTC. Translating it yields CASSNTGTGRYGYTF. The genes are TRBV7-9 and TRBJ1-2; 9 bases map to TRBD1. Trimming removed 5 bases from V and 5 bases from J; junction bases left unmatched: 9. This CDR3 spans 15 amino acids. Germline V lookup: CDR1 SEHNR, CDR2 FQNEAQ (reference sequence).

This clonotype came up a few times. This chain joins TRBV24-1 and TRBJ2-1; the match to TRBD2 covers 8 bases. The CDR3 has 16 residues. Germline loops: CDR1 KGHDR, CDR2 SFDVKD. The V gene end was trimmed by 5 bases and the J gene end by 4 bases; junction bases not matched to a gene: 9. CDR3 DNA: TGTGCCACCAGTGGAGATCGAGCGGGAGAATACAATGAGCAGTTCTTC. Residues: CATSGDRAGEYNEQFF.

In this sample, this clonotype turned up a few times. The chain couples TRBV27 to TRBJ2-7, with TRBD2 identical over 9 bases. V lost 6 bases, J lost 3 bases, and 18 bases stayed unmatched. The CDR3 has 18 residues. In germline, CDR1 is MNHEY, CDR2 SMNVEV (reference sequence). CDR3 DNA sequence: TGTGCCAGCAGACCACGGGGCGGGAGGGCCAAGGGGAGCTACGAGCAGTACTTC. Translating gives CASRPRGGRAKGSYEQYF.

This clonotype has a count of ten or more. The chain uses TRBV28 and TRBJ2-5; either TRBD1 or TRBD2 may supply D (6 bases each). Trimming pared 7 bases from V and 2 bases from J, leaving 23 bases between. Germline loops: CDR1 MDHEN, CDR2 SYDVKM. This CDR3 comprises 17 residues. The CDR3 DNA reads TGTGCCAGCACCCCTTACCGCGGGACACCAGATCAAGAGACCCAGTACTTC. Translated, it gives CASTPYRGTPDQETQYF.

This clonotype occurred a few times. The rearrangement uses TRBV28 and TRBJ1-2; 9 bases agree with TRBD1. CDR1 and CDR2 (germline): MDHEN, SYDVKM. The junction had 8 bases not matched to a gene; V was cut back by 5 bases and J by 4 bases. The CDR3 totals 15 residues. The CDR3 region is CASSGTGGAIYGYTF. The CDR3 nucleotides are TGTGCCAGCAGTGGAACAGGGGGCGCAATCTATGGCTACACCTTC.

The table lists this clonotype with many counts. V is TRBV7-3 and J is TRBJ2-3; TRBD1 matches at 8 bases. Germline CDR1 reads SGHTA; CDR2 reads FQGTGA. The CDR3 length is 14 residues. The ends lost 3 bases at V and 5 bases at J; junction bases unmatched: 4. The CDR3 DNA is TGTGCCAGCAGCTTCAGGGGGCTTGGAGATACGCAGTATTTT. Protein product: CASSFRGLGDTQYF. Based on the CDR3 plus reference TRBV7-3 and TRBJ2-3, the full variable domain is GAGVSQTPSNKVTEKGKYVELRCDPISGHTALYWYRQSLGQGPEFLIYFQGTGAADDSGLPNDRFFAVRPEGSVSTLKIQRTERGDSAVYLCASSFRGLGDTQYFGPGTRLTVL.

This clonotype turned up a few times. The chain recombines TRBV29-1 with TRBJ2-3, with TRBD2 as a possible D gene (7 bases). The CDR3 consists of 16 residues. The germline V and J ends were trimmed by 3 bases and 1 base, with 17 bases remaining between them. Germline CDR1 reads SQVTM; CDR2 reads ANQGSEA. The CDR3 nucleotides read TGCAGCGTTGATCCAGCAGGGGCGGGGGGCACAGATACGCAGTATTTT. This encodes CSVDPAGAGGTDTQYF.

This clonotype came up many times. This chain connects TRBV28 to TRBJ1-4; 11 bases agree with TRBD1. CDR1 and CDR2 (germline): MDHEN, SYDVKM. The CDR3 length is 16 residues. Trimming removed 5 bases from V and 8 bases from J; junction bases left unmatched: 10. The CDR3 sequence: CASSQPPGQGEEKLFF. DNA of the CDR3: TGTGCCAGCAGTCAACCCCCGGGACAGGGGGAAGAAAAACTGTTTTTT.

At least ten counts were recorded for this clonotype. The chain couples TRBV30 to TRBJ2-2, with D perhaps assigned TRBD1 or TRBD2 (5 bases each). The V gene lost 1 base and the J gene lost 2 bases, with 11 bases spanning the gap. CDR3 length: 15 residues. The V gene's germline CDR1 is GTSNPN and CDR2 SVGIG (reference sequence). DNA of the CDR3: TGTGCCTGGAGTGCCCTCGGGGCAAACACCGGGGAGCTGTTTTTT. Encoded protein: CAWSALGANTGELFF.

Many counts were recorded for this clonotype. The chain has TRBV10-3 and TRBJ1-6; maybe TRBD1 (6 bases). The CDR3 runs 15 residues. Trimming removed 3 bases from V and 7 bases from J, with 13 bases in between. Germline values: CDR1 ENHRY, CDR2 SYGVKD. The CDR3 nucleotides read TGTGCCATCAGTGACCTCAGGGGATTAAATTCACCCCTCCACTTT. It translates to CAISDLRGLNSPLHF.

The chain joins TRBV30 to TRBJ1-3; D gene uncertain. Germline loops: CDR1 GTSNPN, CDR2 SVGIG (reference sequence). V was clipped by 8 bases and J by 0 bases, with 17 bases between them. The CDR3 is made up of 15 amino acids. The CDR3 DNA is TGTGCCACCACTGGAGCTCCAAGCTCTGGAAACACCATATATTTT. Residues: CATTGAPSSGNTIYF.

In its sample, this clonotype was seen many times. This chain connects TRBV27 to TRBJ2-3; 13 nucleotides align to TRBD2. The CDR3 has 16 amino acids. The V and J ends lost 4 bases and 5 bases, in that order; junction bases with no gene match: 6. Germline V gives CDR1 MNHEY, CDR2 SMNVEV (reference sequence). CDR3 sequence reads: CASSSGLAGAGDTQYF. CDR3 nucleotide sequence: TGTGCCAGCAGTTCAGGACTAGCGGGAGCGGGAGATACGCAGTATTTT.

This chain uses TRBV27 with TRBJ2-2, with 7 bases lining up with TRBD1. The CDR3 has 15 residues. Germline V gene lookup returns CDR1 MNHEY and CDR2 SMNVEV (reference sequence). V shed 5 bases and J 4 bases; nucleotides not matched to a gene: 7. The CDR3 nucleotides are TGTGCCAGCAGTACGACGACAGGGATCACCGGGGAGCTGTTTTTT. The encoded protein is CASSTTTGITGELFF.

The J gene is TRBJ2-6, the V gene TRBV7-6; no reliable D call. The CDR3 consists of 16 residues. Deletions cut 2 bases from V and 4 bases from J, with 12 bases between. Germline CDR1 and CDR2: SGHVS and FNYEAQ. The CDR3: CASSLSSTLGANVLTF. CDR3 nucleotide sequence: TGTGCCAGCAGCTTATCATCCACCTTGGGGGCCAACGTCCTGACTTTC.

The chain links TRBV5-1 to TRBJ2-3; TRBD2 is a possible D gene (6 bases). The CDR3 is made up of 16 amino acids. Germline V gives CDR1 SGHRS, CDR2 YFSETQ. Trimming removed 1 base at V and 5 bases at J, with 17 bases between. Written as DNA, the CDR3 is TGCGCCAGCAGCTTGTCCGGGGCGGGGACCATAGATACGCAGTATTTT. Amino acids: CASSLSGAGTIDTQYF.

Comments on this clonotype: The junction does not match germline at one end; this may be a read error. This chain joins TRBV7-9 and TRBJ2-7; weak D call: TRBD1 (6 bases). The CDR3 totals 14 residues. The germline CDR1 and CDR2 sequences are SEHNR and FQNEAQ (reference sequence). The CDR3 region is CASSQFQGPYEQYF. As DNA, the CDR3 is TGCGCCAGCAGCCAATTCCAGGGGCCCTACGAGCAGTACTTC.